One T cell receptor (beta chain) is described in this entry. What it binds is not known. Individual cDNA molecules were tagged with unique molecular identifiers. TCRdb fed the 5' RACE reads into MiXCR, producing one record per CDR3 protein. The sample lists tens of thousands of distinct CDR3 sequences, approximately 8.7% occurring once. This specimen belongs to a study of early T cells in non-severe SARS-CoV-2 infection. The wider study: Sequenced material consisted of bulk RNA (from unsorted whole blood), and chains were unpaired.

This CDR3 region has 16 residues. Trimming cost V 2 bases and J 4 bases; bases outside gene matches: 5. In germline, CDR1 is MRHNA, CDR2 SNTAGT. Study-wide findings and caveats: Sequences matched to VDJdb favored anti-spike CD8 responses, while private and CD4 specificities were missed.

This receptor was identified in an adult who was a healthcare worker with PCR-confirmed SARS-CoV-2 infection or an uninfected control (not recorded which). Material: whole blood, obtained at baseline. V usage is TRBV6-4 and J usage is TRBJ2-2, with 9 bases aligning to TRBD1. As DNA, the CDR3 is TGTGCCAGCAGTGACACCGACAGGGGGGGCACCGGGGAGCTGTTTTTT. This gives the protein CASSDTDRGGTGELFF.